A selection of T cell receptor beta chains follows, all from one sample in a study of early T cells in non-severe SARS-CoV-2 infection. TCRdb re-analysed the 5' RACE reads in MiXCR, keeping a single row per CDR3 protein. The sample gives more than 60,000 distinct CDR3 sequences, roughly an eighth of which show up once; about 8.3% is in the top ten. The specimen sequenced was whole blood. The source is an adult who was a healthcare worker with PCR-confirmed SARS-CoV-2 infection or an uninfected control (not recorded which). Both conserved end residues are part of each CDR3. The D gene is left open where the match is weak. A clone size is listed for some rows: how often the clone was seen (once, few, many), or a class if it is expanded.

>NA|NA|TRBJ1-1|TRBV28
CASSFAGFNTEAFF
TGTGCCAGCAGTTTCGCAGGGTTTAACACTGAAGCTTTCTTT
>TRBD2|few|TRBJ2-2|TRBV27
CASSSLTVAGVGGELFF
TGTGCCAGCAGTTCCCTCACGGTAGCGGGAGTGGGCGGGGAGCTGTTTTTT
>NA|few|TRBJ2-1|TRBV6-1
CASSEASPKQFF
TGTGCCAGCAGTGAAGCAAGTCCGAAGCAGTTCTTC
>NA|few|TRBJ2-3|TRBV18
CASSPRRGLGTDTQYF
TGTGCCAGCTCACCACGGCGAGGCCTGGGCACAGATACGCAGTATTTT
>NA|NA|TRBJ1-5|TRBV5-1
CASSLDSGGNQPQHF
TGCGCCAGCAGCTTGGACAGCGGGGGCAATCAGCCCCAGCATTTT
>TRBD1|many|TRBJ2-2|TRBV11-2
CASSFPTGVTGELFF
TGTGCCAGCAGCTTCCCGACAGGGGTCACCGGGGAGCTGTTTTTT
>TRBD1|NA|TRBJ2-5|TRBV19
CASSKGTGGILQETQYF
TGTGCCAGTAGTAAAGGGACAGGGGGCATCCTTCAAGAGACCCAGTACTTC
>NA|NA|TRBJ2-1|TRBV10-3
CAIYRDSYNEQFF
TGTGCCATCTACAGGGACTCCTACAATGAGCAGTTCTTC
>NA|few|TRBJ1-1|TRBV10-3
CAITATGTEAFF
TGTGCCATCACTGCAACAGGGACTGAAGCTTTCTTT
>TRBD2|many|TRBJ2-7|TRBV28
CASSSIKTSGRADEQYF
TGTGCCAGCAGTTCAATAAAGACTAGCGGGAGGGCCGACGAGCAGTACTTC
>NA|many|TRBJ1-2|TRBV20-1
CSATANYYGYTF
TGCAGTGCTACGGCGAACTACTATGGCTACACCTTC
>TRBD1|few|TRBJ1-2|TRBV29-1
CSVEGTGGGYGYTF
TGCAGCGTTGAGGGGACAGGGGGTGGCTATGGCTACACCTTC
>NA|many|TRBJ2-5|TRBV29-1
CSVRQVQETQYF
TGCAGCGTTAGACAAGTCCAGGAGACCCAGTACTTC
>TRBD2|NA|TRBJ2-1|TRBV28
CASRPPGTSFYNEQFF
TGTGCCAGCAGGCCCCCTGGGACTAGCTTCTACAATGAGCAGTTCTTC
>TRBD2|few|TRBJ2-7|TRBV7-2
CASSLVGTSGSYEQYF
TGTGCCAGCAGCTTAGTGGGGACTAGCGGGTCCTACGAGCAGTACTTC